One sample yielded the 17 T cell receptor beta chains listed below, sequenced in a study of cytomegalovirus exposure and HLA in healthy donors. It was with 60 Vbeta and 13 Jbeta primers that the PCR ran. Only in-frame clones appear in the TCRdb table, and some are missing; sequencing was by immunoSEQ multiplex PCR. The sample has 85,000 to 90,000 clones; 85% to 90% are singletons. Material for sequencing was PBMCs. The receptors originated from a young man in good health and CMV-seronegative.

The sample holds one count of this clone. The chain combines TRBV5-1 with TRBJ2-1; 12 bases fit TRBD2. V was pared by 5 bases and J by 6 bases, with 6 bases of the junction left unmatched. The CDR3 is 15 amino acids. The germline gives CDR1 SGHRS, CDR2 YFSETQ. CDR3 loop: CASRPGLAGINEQFF. Here the CDR3 DNA reads TGCGCCAGCAGACCCGGACTAGCGGGGATCAATGAGCAGTTCTTC.

This clone was counted once. The V and J genes are TRBV28 and TRBJ2-7; D not resolved. V was cut by 5 bases and J by 0 bases, with 11 bases left in between. Germline-derived CDR1 and CDR2 are MDHEN and SYDVKM. The CDR3 totals 14 residues. The CDR3 nucleotides are TGTGCCAGCAGTCCCCCCTCCAGCTCCTACGAGCAGTACTTC. Amino acids: CASSPPSSSYEQYF.

The chain uses TRBV7-2 and TRBJ2-7; TRBD2 aligns across 11 bases. V trimming: 3 bases; J trimming: 2 bases; junction bases outside the gene matches: 0. Germline lookup yields CDR1 SGHTA and CDR2 FQGNSA. CDR3 length equals 14 residues. The CDR3 sequence: CASSFSGRAYEQYF. For the CDR3, the DNA is TGTGCCAGCAGCTTTAGCGGGAGGGCCTACGAGCAGTACTTC.

V gene TRBV25-1 combines with J gene TRBJ2-7; 8 bases agree with TRBD1. The CDR3 totals 14 residues. After removal of 0 bases from V and 3 bases from J, the junction contained 1 base not matched to a gene. The germline V gene has CDR1 MGHDK and CDR2 SYGVNS. CDR3 DNA sequence: TGTGCCAGCAGTGAATACGGGACAGGCTACGAGCAGTACTTC. Its protein is CASSEYGTGYEQYF.

V is TRBV1 and J is TRBJ2-2; TRBD2 is the table's D call, not checked against the DNA. TRBV1 constitutes a pseudogene. This CDR3 is built from 20 residues. The CDR3 DNA is TGCACCAGCAGCCAAGAGTGTCAGACCCCGGGAGTGAGCAACACCGGGGAGCTGTTTTTT. Amino acids: CTSSQECQTPGVSNTGELFF.

The chain joins TRBV5-6 to TRBJ2-5; D unclear. CDR3 length equals 14 residues. Germline V gives CDR1 SGHDT, CDR2 YYEEEE. V lost 4 bases to trimming and J lost 7 bases, with 17 bases between them. The CDR3: CASSRRLAHATQYF. Written as DNA, the CDR3 is TGTGCCAGCAGCCGCCGATTAGCTCACGCGACCCAGTACTTC.

This CDR3 is CASSPGPTGGEGGYTF. The CDR3 nucleotides read TGTGCCAGCAGCCCCGGACCGACAGGGGGAGAGGGTGGCTACACCTTC. This chain connects TRBV7-2 to TRBJ1-2, with 9 bases that match TRBD1. The CDR3 runs 16 residues. Germline CDR1 reads SGHTA; CDR2 reads FQGNSA. The junction had 14 bases not matched to a gene; V was cut back by 5 bases and J by 7 bases. Variable domain in full (rest from reference TRBV7-2 and TRBJ1-2): GAGVSQSPSNKVTEKGKDVELRCDPISGHTALYWYRQSLGQGLEFLIYFQGNSAPDKSGLPSDRFSAERTGGSVSTLTIQRTQQEDSAVYLCASSPGPTGGEGGYTFGSGTRLTVV.

The chain links TRBV6-5 to TRBJ1-1, with a possible D match to TRBD1 (5 bases). The CDR3 has 15 amino acids. Deletions cut 2 bases from V and 1 base from J, with 11 bases between. Looked up from germline, CDR1 is MNHEY and CDR2 is SVGAGI. The CDR3 here is CASSYEARENTEAFF. The CDR3 nucleotides are TGTGCCAGCAGTTACGAGGCCAGGGAGAACACTGAAGCTTTCTTT.

The chain links TRBV7-9 to TRBJ2-1; D ambiguous. There are 11 residues in the CDR3. The germline gives CDR1 SEHNR, CDR2 FQNEAQ (reference sequence). V was trimmed by 1 base and J by 9 bases, leaving 4 bases between them. The CDR3 sequence: CASSLVGEQFF. The CDR3 DNA reads as TGTGCCAGCAGCTTAGTCGGTGAGCAGTTCTTC.

This chain uses TRBV7-2 with TRBJ2-7; D unresolved. Germline CDR1 reads SGHTA; CDR2 reads FQGNSA. This CDR3 is 16 amino acids long. The germline V and J ends were trimmed by 4 bases and 2 bases, with 18 bases remaining between them. CDR3 region: CASSSSLWARTYEQYF. For the CDR3, the DNA is TGTGCCAGCAGCTCCTCTCTCTGGGCCCGCACCTACGAGCAGTACTTC.

The J gene is TRBJ1-2, the V gene TRBV6-5; D is possibly TRBD1 (5 bases). The CDR3 has 12 amino acids. V was cut by 8 bases and J by 1 base, with 8 bases left in between. Germline V lookup: CDR1 MNHEY, CDR2 SVGAGI. CDR3 DNA sequence: TGTGCCAGCGGCGGGGGTAACTATGGCTACACCTTC. This codes for CASGGGNYGYTF.

The genes are TRBV9 and TRBJ2-7; 7 bases fit TRBD1. Germline V gene sequence: CDR1 SGDLS, CDR2 YYNGEE. Trimming cost V 0 bases and J 7 bases; bases outside gene matches: 4. The CDR3 has 13 residues. The CDR3 nucleotides are TGTGCCAGCAGCGTAGGAGGGGGCGTAGAGCAGTACTTC. Translating it yields CASSVGGGVEQYF.

CDR3 sequence reads: CASGTSLNIQYF. In nucleotides, the CDR3 is TGTGCCAGCGGGACATCCCTAAACATTCAGTACTTC. The chain is built from TRBV19 and TRBJ2-4; TRBD1 might be the D (6 bases). Germline lookup yields CDR1 LNHDA and CDR2 SQIVND (reference sequence). The CDR3 contains 12 residues. The V end lost 9 bases, the J end lost 6 bases, and 12 bases lay between the germline ends. The full variable domain, in which reference TRBV19 and TRBJ2-4 provide the parts outside the CDR3, is DGGITQSPKYLFRKEGQNVTLSCEQNLNHDAMYWYRQDPGQGLRLIYYSQIVNDFQKGDIAEGYSVSREKKESFPLTVTSAQKNPTAFYLCASGTSLNIQYFGAGTRLSVL.

This rearrangement joins TRBV5-1 to TRBJ2-2, with TRBD2 matching over 8 bases. Trimming cost V 4 bases and J 6 bases; bases outside gene matches: 2. The CDR3 extends over 13 amino acids. Germline V gene data show CDR1 as SGHRS and CDR2 as YFSETQ. The DNA of the CDR3 is TGCGCCAGCAGCCCGCGGGAGGCCGGGGAGCTGTTTTTT. Translation: CASSPREAGELFF. Together with reference TRBV5-1 and TRBJ2-2, the CDR3 gives the full variable domain: KAGVTQTPRYLIKTRGQQVTLSCSPISGHRSVSWYQQTPGQGLQFLFEYFSETQRNKGNFPGRFSGRQFSNSRSEMNVSTLELGDSALYLCASSPREAGELFFGEGSRLTVL.

This chain links TRBV12-1 with TRBJ2-3; TRBD2, the table's D call, lacks a check against the DNA. TRBV12-1 corresponds to a pseudogene. The CDR3 totals 17 residues. CDR3 coding DNA: TGTGCCAGCAGCTGGAACTGGGGACTAGCGGGTGGAGATACGCAGTATTTT. Translating gives CASSWNWGLAGGDTQYF.

V gene TRBV14 combines with J gene TRBJ1-2; the D is unclear. V was cut by 3 bases and J by 8 bases, with 16 bases left in between. CDR3 length: 14 residues. Germline V gene lookup returns CDR1 SGHDN and CDR2 FVKESK. The CDR3 spells CASSQLEGRWGYTF. Here the CDR3 DNA reads TGTGCCAGCAGCCAGCTCGAGGGTCGGTGGGGCTACACCTTC.

The gene calls are TRBV6-5 and TRBJ2-7; maybe TRBD1 (5 bases). V was cut by 2 bases and J by 6 bases, with 8 bases left in between. There are 12 residues in the CDR3. The germline V gene has CDR1 MNHEY and CDR2 SVGAGI. The CDR3 reads CASSYMGPEQYF. CDR3 coding DNA: TGTGCCAGCAGTTACATGGGGCCCGAGCAGTACTTC.